This record covers a single T cell receptor (beta chain). Its antigen is not known. The data originate from a study of post-analysis software for immune sequencing data. Study overall: Clinical courses comprised relapsing-remitting, secondary progressive and progressive-relapsing multiple sclerosis.

Trimming at V came to 4 bases and at J to 4 bases, leaving 12 bases not matched to a gene. Germline V gene sequence: CDR1 SGHTS, CDR2 YDEGEE. The CDR3 has 18 amino acids. Findings of the study overall: Compared against controls, patients with multiple sclerosis displayed significantly lower normalized Chao1 diversity. Five or six TRBV segments appeared more often in patients than in controls, and TRBV5-6, TRBV5-1 and TRBV20-1 were among these.

Libraries were made from TCR beta cDNA, and they carried unique molecular identifiers. MiXCR, run by TCRdb on the PCR reads, gives a single entry per CDR3 protein. The table includes more than 450,000 distinct CDR3 sequences, roughly 34% detected once. The chain is built from TRBV5-8 and TRBJ2-3; 13 nucleotides line up with TRBD2. Sequenced input: blood. This receptor was obtained from a girl younger than 18 with multiple sclerosis. In nucleotides, the CDR3 is TGTGCCAGCAGCGTGACTAGCGGGGGGATGCGTAGGGCAGATACGCAGTATTTT. Amino acids: CASSVTSGGMRRADTQYF.